The clone carrying this T cell receptor (beta chain) was detected only a few times. Its matching antigen is unknown. This specimen comes from a study of shared clonotypes between healthy human individuals. V lost 9 bases and J lost 3, with 11 bases in between. This CDR3 contains 12 residues. Germline CDR1 LNHDA, CDR2 SQIVND (reference sequence). Study observations and caveats: Compared with clonotypes that all four donors shared, non-shared clonotypes had lower generation probabilities.

Libraries were prepared by immunoSEQ multiplex PCR; TCRdb keeps only in-frame clonotypes and omits some of them. The sample yields 2 million to 3 million clones, more than 90% seen once. The sample was naive CD4+ T cells sorted from blood. Subset described: CD45RA+ positively selected. This receptor was taken from a man younger than 35 in good health. J is TRBJ1-1 and V is TRBV19, with D tentatively TRBD1 (5 bases). CDR3 sequence (DNA): TGTGCCAGCATAGGAGGGGACACTGAAGCTTTCTTT. Protein sequence: CASIGGDTEAFF.